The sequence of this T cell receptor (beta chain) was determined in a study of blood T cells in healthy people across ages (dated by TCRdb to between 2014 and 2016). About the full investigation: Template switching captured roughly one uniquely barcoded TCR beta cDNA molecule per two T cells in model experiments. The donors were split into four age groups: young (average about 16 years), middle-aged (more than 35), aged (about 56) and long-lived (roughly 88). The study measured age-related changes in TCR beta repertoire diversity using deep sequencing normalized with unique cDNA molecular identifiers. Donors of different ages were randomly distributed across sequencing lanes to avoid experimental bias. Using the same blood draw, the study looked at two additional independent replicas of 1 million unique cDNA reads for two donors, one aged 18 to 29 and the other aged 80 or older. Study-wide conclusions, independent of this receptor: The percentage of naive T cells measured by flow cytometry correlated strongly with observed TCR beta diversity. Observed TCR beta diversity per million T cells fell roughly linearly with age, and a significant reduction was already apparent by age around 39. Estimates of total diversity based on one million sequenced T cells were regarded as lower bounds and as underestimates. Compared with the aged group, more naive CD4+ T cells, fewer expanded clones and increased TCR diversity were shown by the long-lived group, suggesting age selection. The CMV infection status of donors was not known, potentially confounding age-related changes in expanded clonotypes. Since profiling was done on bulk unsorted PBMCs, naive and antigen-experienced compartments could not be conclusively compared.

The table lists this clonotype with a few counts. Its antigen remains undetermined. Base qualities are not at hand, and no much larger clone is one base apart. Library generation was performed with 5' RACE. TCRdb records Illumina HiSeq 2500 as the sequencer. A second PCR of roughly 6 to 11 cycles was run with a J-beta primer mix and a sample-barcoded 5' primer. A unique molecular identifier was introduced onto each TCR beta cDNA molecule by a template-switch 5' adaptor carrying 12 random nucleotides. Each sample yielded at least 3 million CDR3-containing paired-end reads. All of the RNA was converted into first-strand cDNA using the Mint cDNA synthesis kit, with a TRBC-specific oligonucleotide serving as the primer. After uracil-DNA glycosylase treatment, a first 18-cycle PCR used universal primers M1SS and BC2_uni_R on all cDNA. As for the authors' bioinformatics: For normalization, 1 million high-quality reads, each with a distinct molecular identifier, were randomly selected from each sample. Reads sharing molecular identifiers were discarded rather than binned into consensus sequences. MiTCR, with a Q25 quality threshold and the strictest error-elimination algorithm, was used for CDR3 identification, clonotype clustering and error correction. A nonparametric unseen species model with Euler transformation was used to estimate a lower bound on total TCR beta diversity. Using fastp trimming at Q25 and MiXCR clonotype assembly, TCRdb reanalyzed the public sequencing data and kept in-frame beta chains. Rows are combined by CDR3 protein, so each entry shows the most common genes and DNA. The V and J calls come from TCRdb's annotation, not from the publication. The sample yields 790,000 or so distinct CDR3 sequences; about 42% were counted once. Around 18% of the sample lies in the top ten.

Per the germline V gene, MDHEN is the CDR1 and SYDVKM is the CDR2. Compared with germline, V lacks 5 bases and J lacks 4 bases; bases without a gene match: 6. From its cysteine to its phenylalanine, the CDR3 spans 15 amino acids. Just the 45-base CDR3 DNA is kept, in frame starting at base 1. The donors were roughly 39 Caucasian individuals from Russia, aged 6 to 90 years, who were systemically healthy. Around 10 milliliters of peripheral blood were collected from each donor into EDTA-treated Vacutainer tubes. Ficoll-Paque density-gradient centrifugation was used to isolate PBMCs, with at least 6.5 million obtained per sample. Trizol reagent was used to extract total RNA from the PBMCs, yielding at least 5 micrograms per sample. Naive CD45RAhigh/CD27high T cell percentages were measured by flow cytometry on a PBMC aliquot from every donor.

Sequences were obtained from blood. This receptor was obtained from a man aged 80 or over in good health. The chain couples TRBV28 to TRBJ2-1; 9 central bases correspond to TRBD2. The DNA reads TGTGCCAGCAGTCCCGGGACTAGCTGGTACAATGAGCAGTTCTTC. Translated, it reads CASSPGTSWYNEQFF.